These 7 T cell receptor beta chains came from one sample sequenced in a study of CD8 T cells in ankylosing spondylitis. Overall study results and limits: Characteristic, it appeared, of ankylosing spondylitis blood was a TCR beta motif of eight highly homologous variants.

No antigen is known for these receptors. From the 5' RACE reads, TCRdb called clonotypes with MiXCR, one entry per CDR3 protein. The data hold 350,000 to 450,000 distinct CDR3 sequences, with roughly 26% observed a single time. Sequencing was done on a sample of blood, either unsorted or a sorted T cell fraction (not recorded which). The source of these receptors is a male donor with ankylosing spondylitis.

This clonotype was counted between two and nine times. The chain joins TRBV12-3 or TRBV12-4 to TRBJ2-5; D call uncertain. Trimming left V 2 bases short and J 2 bases short, with 6 bases between. The CDR3 has 13 residues. The CDR3: CASSLWVQETQYF. In DNA, the CDR3 is TGTGCCAGCAGTTTATGGGTACAAGAGACCCAGTACTTC.

This clonotype turned up a few times. The chain links TRBV5-1 to TRBJ2-4, with unresolved D. CDR3 size: 14 residues. Between the trimmed V and J ends, which lost 0 bases and 9 bases, there was a span of 13 bases. Looked up from germline, CDR1 is SGHRS and CDR2 is YFSETQ. The CDR3 sequence: CASSLGPTNGIQYF. The CDR3 DNA reads as TGCGCCAGCAGCTTGGGCCCCACTAACGGCATTCAGTACTTC.

This clonotype has a handful of counts. This chain connects TRBV7-9 to TRBJ1-2; D uncertain. The CDR3 length is 12 residues. CDR1 SEHNR and CDR2 FQNEAQ come from the germline V gene (reference sequence). V was shortened by 1 base and J by 7 bases, with 7 bases between the two germline ends. CDR3 nucleotides: TGTGCCAGCAGCTTAGGAGACCTTGGCTACACCTTC. It codes for CASSLGDLGYTF.

This clonotype was detected only a few times. The chain has TRBV7-2 and TRBJ1-2; D is unresolved. The V end was cut by 3 bases, the J end by 8 bases, with 13 bases between. Germline CDR1 reads SGHTA; CDR2 reads FQGNSA. The CDR3 is 13 residues long. Written as DNA, the CDR3 is TGTGCCAGCAGCTTGTTAGGCTCCCTGGGCTACACCTTC. Protein sequence: CASSLLGSLGYTF. Using reference TRBV7-2 and TRBJ1-2 for the parts outside the CDR3, the full variable domain is GAGVSQSPSNKVTEKGKDVELRCDPISGHTALYWYRQSLGQGLEFLIYFQGNSAPDKSGLPSDRFSAERTGGSVSTLTIQRTQQEDSAVYLCASSLLGSLGYTFGSGTRLTVV.

A few counts support this clonotype. The CDR3 DNA reads TGCAGTGCTCGCCCCTGGGTTAGCTCCTACAATGAGCAGTTCTTC. Its translation: CSARPWVSSYNEQFF. The V call is TRBV20-1, the J call TRBJ2-1, with D unclear. This CDR3 contains 15 residues. Germline assignment: CDR1 DFQATT and CDR2 SNEGSKA (reference sequence). Between the trimmed V and J ends, which lost 5 bases and 0 bases, there was a span of 14 bases.

This clonotype has a handful of counts. The chain employs TRBV24-1 and TRBJ2-3; 8 bases match TRBD2. Germline CDR1 and CDR2: KGHDR and SFDVKD. This CDR3 is built from 16 residues. Trimming at V came to 0 bases and at J to 6 bases, leaving 7 bases not matched to a gene. The CDR3 region is CATSDLELAGTDTQYF. The CDR3 region has the DNA TGTGCCACCAGTGATTTGGAGCTAGCGGGTACTGATACGCAGTATTTT.

This clonotype has only a few counts. The chain couples TRBV29-1 to TRBJ2-6; D is unresolved. The CDR3 consists of 13 residues. Deletions cut 5 bases from V and 0 bases from J, with 5 bases between. Germline V gene lookup returns CDR1 SQVTM and CDR2 ANQGSEA. The CDR3 bases are TGCAGCGTTAGGGACTCTGGGGCCAACGTCCTGACTTTC. Translating gives CSVRDSGANVLTF.